This T cell receptor beta chain was found in a study of blood T cells in healthy people across ages (dated by TCRdb to the mid-2010s). Regarding the study in general: In model experiments, template switching captured roughly one uniquely barcoded TCR beta cDNA molecule for every two T cells. Using deep sequencing normalized with unique cDNA molecular identifiers, the study measured how TCR beta repertoire diversity changes with age. The donors were split into four age groups: young (average approximately 16 years), middle-aged (about 40), aged (62) and long-lived (roughly 77). To avoid experimental bias, donors of different ages were randomly spread across the sequencing lanes. Using the same blood draw, the study looked at two additional independent replicas of 1 million unique cDNA reads for two donors, one aged 18 to 30 and the other aged 80 or older.

Study-level results and caveats: Observed TCR beta diversity per million T cells fell roughly linearly with age, and a significant reduction was already apparent by age around 40. Bulk unsorted PBMC profiling prevented conclusive comparison of naive and antigen-experienced compartments. Estimates of total diversity based on one million sequenced T cells were regarded as lower bounds and as underestimates. Because donor CMV infection status was unknown, age-related changes in expanded clonotypes were potentially confounded. Observed TCR beta diversity correlated strongly with the percentage of naive T cells measured by flow cytometry. The long-lived group showed more naive CD4+ T cells, fewer expanded clones and increased TCR diversity than the aged group, suggesting age selection.

The donors were roughly 39 Caucasian individuals from Russia, aged roughly 6 to 100 years, who were systemically healthy. Each donor gave 8.5 to 10 milliliters of peripheral blood, collected into EDTA-treated Vacutainer tubes. Ficoll-Paque density-gradient centrifugation was used to isolate PBMCs, with at least 6.5 million obtained per sample. Trizol reagent was used to extract total RNA from the PBMCs, yielding at least 5.5 micrograms per sample. For every donor, an aliquot of PBMCs went through flow cytometry to measure the percentages of naive CD45RAhigh/CD27high T cells. Receptor libraries were prepared by 5' RACE. TCRdb shows the sequencer as Illumina HiSeq 2500. The second PCR ran for about 7 to 11 cycles and used a J-beta primer mix along with a sample-barcoded 5' primer. A unique molecular identifier was introduced onto each TCR beta cDNA molecule by a template-switch 5' adaptor carrying 12 random nucleotides. Each sample yielded at least 2.5 million CDR3-containing paired-end reads. First-strand cDNA synthesis was performed from all RNA using the Mint cDNA synthesis kit, with priming by a TRBC-specific oligonucleotide. After uracil-DNA glycosylase treatment, a first 18-cycle PCR used universal primers M1SS and BC2_uni_R on all cDNA. The authors' pipeline ran thus. Each sample was normalized by randomly selecting 1 million high-quality reads, each carrying a distinct molecular identifier. Reads with shared molecular identifiers were discarded instead of being binned into consensus sequences. MiTCR, with a Q25 quality threshold and the strictest error-elimination algorithm, was used for CDR3 identification, clonotype clustering and error correction. A nonparametric unseen species model with Euler transformation was used to estimate lower-bound total TCR beta diversity. TCRdb handled the public reads itself, with Q25 trimming in fastp and clone calling in MiXCR, and kept productive beta chains. Every distinct CDR3 protein forms one entry, paired with its most common genes and DNA. TCRdb, not the authors, supplied the V and J calls. Within this sample are nearly 1 million distinct CDR3 sequences, with roughly 51% of them counted one time only. The top ten constitute about a fifth of the sample.

Comments on this clonotype: The antigen this receptor binds is unknown. No base qualities exist here, and no much larger clone lies one base off it.

The trim is 1 base for V and 5 bases for J, with a gap of 9 bases between the germline ends. From the cysteine through the phenylalanine, the CDR3 covers 14 amino acids. Here the CDR3 DNA is all that survives: 42 bases in frame from base 1. The germline V gene gives CDR1 as LGHNA and CDR2 as YNFKEQ. The sequence was collected from a woman aged 60-75 years in good health. The sequencing sample was made of blood. This chain is built from TRBV4-2 and TRBJ2-1; the D element could tentatively be TRBD1 or TRBD2, as 5 bases agree for each. This receptor carries the CDR3 CASSQGDPNNEQFF. The DNA sequence is given as TGTGCCAGCAGCCAAGGGGACCCGAACAATGAGCAGTTCTTC.